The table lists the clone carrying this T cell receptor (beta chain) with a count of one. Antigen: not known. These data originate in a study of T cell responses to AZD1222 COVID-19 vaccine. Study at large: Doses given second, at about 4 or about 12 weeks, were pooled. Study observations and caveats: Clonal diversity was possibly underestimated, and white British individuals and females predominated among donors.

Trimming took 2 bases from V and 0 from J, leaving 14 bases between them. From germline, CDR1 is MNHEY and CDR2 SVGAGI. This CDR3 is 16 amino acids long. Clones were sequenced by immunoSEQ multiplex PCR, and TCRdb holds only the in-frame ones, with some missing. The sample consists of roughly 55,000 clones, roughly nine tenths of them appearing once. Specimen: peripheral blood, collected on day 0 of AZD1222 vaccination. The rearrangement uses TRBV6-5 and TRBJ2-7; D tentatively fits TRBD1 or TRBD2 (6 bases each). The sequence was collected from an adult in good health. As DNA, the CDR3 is TGTGCCAGCAGTTACGGAGGGCAGGGGATCTCCTACGAGCAGTACTTC. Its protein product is CASSYGGQGISYEQYF.